What follows are 7 T cell receptor beta chains derived from one specimen sequenced in a study of radiotherapy plus CTLA-4 blockade in lung cancer. TCRdb keeps only in-frame clones here, not all; method: immunoSEQ multiplex PCR. The data contain tens of thousands of clones, 77% of them singletons. The sample consisted of peripheral blood, taken from a patient treated with radiotherapy plus ipilimumab. These receptors originate from a human donor with non-small cell lung cancer whose response to radiotherapy plus ipilimumab could not be evaluated.

This chain connects TRBV27 to TRBJ2-7; D call uncertain. Deletions cut 3 bases from V and 6 bases from J, with 15 bases between. The CDR3 length is 14 residues. Looked up from germline, CDR1 is MNHEY and CDR2 is SMNVEV (reference sequence). DNA for the CDR3: TGTGCCAGCAGTTTGTGGGCTGTTGAAGGCGAGCAGTACTTC. Translation: CASSLWAVEGEQYF.

Concerning this clone: Relative to the germline gene, one junction end is altered; a read error may explain this. This CDR3 is also generated by other DNA sequences in the sample. The chain is built from TRBV19 and TRBJ1-2; D gene ambiguous. Germline V gene lookup returns CDR1 LNHDA and CDR2 SQIVND (reference sequence). The CDR3 covers 13 residues. In DNA form, the CDR3 reads TGCGCCAGTAGTATGAGGTTGGGCTATGGCTACACCTTC. Translating it yields CASSMRLGYGYTF. Drawing the rest from reference TRBV19 and TRBJ1-2, the complete variable domain is DGGITQSPKYLFRKEGQNVTLSCEQNLNHDAMYWYRQDPGQGLRLIYYSQIVNDFQKGDIAEGYSVSREKKESFPLTVTSAQKNPTAFYLCASSMRLGYGYTFGSGTRLTVV.

The chain is built from TRBV9 and TRBJ1-2; D uncertain. This CDR3 comprises 13 residues. V was trimmed by 0 bases and J by 7 bases, leaving 10 bases between them. Germline values: CDR1 SGDLS, CDR2 YYNGEE. CDR3 coding DNA: TGTGCCAGCAGCGTAGGTGAGGGAGGTGGCTACACCTTC. It encodes CASSVGEGGGYTF.

The CDR3 reads CAIKQREYTDTQYF. The CDR3 DNA is TGTGCCATAAAACAACGGGAATACACAGATACGCAGTATTTT. This chain uses TRBV2 with TRBJ2-3; possible D gene TRBD2, 5 bases. Trimming removed 10 bases from V and 2 bases from J, with 16 bases in between. The CDR3 loop spans 14 amino acids. Germline CDR1 SNHLY, CDR2 FYNNEI.

The chain carries TRBV2 and TRBJ2-1; the match to TRBD2 covers 11 bases. V gave up 8 bases and J gave up 2 bases; unmatched junction bases: 5. Per the germline V gene, CDR1 is SNHLY and CDR2 is FYNNEI. The CDR3 is 15 residues long. The DNA of the CDR3 is TGTGCCAGCCCGACGACTAGCGGGGCCTACAATGAGCAGTTCTTC. Translation gives CASPTTSGAYNEQFF. The variable domain in full, with the rest retrieved from reference TRBV2 and TRBJ2-1, is EPEVTQTPSHQVTQMGQEVILRCVPISNHLYFYWYRQILGQKVEFLVSFYNNEISEKSEIFDDQFSVERPDGSNFTLKIRSTKLEDSAMYFCASPTTSGAYNEQFFGPGTRLTVL.

The chain is built from TRBV5-1 and TRBJ2-7; TRBD1 matches at 8 bases. This CDR3 is built from 15 residues. Trimming at V came to 5 bases and at J to 3 bases, leaving 10 bases not matched to a gene. The germline V gene encodes CDR1 SGHRS and CDR2 YFSETQ. CDR3 DNA sequence: TGCGCCAGCAGTCAAACGACAGGGGCCCTCTACGAGCAGTACTTC. Its protein product is CASSQTTGALYEQYF.

The chain uses TRBV4-1 and TRBJ2-1, with TRBD2 as a possible D gene (5 bases). V lost 4 bases and J 6 bases, leaving 22 bases between the germline ends. CDR1 is MGHRA, CDR2 YSYEKL, per germline. This CDR3 is 17 amino acids long. CDR3 nucleotides: TGCGCCAGCAGCCGGACCGTGGGCCTAGCCATGGGCAATGAGCAGTTCTTC. Amino acids: CASSRTVGLAMGNEQFF.